This T cell receptor beta chain comes out of a study of T cell repertoires in cytomegalovirus infection (dated by TCRdb to about 2019). Broadly, across the study: Donor HLA type was relevant to the analysis, as public TCR beta signatures indicated carriage of CMV infection together with the matching HLA type.

General conclusions and limits of the study: In both this cohort and an independent cohort of 352 donors, the cumulative frequency of public TCR beta family members distinguished carriers of CMV infection plus the relevant HLA type. The ex vivo response was dominated by HLA-C-restricted CMV-specific TCR beta clonotypes, which also provided the single most frequent clonotype in two of eight donors.

The sample holds many counts of this clonotype. Its antigen is still unknown. Per-nucleotide qualities are absent, and no much larger clonotype sits a single base away. The sequencer listed for this sample is Illumina HiSeq 1500. TCRdb cleaned the public reads at Q25 with fastp, built clones with MiXCR and kept in-frame beta chains. Merged by CDR3 protein, the rows form single entries marked with the most common genes and DNA. Counted in this sample were about 530,000 distinct CDR3 sequences; around a quarter of them appeared once. Roughly an eighth of the sample comes from the top ten. The germline V gene yields SGHVS for CDR1 and FNYEAQ for CDR2. Trimming leaves V shorter by 2 bases and J shorter by 6 bases, with the junction holding 13 bases beyond the gene matches. The CDR3 sequence holds 17 residues, the cysteine and phenylalanine included. Only the CDR3 part of the read is kept: 51 bases, read in frame from the first base.

The TCR originated in a human donor in good health (CMV status not recorded). Some clones in this sample may be carry-over from other donors' samples. Recombination connected TRBV7-6 to TRBJ2-3, and TRBD2 aligns with 8 junction nucleotides. Sample: PBMCs. The DNA sequence is as follows: TGTGCCAGCAGCTTACCCAGGGCGGGAGGCTCAGGGGATACGCAGTATTTT. It codes for CASSLPRAGGSGDTQYF.